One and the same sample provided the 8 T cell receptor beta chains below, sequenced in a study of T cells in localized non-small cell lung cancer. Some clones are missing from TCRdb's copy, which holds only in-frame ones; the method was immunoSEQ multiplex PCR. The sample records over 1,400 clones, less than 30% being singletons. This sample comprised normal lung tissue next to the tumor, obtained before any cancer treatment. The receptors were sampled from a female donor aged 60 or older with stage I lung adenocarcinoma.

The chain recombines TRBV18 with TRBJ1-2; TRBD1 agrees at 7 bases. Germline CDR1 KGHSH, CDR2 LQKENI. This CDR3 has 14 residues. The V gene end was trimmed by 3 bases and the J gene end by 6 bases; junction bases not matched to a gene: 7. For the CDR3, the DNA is TGTGCCAGCTCACCCAAGGAGGGGGCCGATGGCTACACCTTC. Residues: CASSPKEGADGYTF. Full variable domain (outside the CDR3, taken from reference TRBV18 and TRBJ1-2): NAGVMQNPRHLVRRRGQEARLRCSPMKGHSHVYWYRQLPEEGLKFMVYLQKENIIDESGMPKERFSAEFPKEGPSILRIQQVVRGDSAAYFCASSPKEGADGYTFGSGTRLTVV.

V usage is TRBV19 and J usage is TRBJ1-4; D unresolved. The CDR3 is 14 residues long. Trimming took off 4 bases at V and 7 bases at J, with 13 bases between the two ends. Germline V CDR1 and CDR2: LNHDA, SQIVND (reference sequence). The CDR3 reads CASSSGPGREKLFF. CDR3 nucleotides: TGTGCCAGTAGTAGCGGGCCGGGTCGTGAAAAACTGTTTTTT. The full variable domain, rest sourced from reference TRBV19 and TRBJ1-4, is DGGITQSPKYLFRKEGQNVTLSCEQNLNHDAMYWYRQDPGQGLRLIYYSQIVNDFQKGDIAEGYSVSREKKESFPLTVTSAQKNPTAFYLCASSSGPGREKLFFGSGTQLSVL.

The CDR3 DNA is TGCAGCGTTGAAGGAATAGCGGAACTGGGGAACAATGAGCAGTTCTTC. Its protein product is CSVEGIAELGNNEQFF. The gene calls are TRBV29-1 and TRBJ2-1, with D possibly matching TRBD2 (6 bases). Trimming removed 1 base from V and 5 bases from J, with 18 bases in between. Germline assignment: CDR1 SQVTM and CDR2 ANQGSEA. This CDR3 has 16 amino acids.

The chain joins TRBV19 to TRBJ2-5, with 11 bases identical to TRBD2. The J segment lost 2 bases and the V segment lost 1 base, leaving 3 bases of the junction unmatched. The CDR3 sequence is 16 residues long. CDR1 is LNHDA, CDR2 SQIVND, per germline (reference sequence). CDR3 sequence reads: CASSIGRLAGQETQYF. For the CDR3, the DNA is TGTGCCAGTAGTATAGGGCGACTAGCGGGACAAGAGACCCAGTACTTC.

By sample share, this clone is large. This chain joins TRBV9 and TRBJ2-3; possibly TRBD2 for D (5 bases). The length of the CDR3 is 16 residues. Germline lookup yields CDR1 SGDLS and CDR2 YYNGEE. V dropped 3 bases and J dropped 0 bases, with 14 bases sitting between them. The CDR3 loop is CASSELEDHSTDTQYF. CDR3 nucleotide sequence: TGTGCCAGCAGCGAACTAGAAGATCATAGCACAGATACGCAGTATTTT.

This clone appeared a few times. The CDR3 DNA reads as TGTGCCAGCAGCTTAAGAGGGGTTGAGTGGAAACTGTTTTTT. Translated, it gives CASSLRGVEWKLFF. V and J are TRBV11-3 and TRBJ1-4; possible D gene TRBD1, 5 bases. V was cut by 2 bases and J by 11 bases, with 15 bases left in between. CDR1 is SGHNT and CDR2 is YENEEA in the germline V gene. This CDR3 has 14 residues.

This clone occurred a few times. DNA of the CDR3: TGTGCCAGCAGTCCCGGGCTAGTTGGGAACACCGGGGAGCTGTTTTTT. It codes for CASSPGLVGNTGELFF. The chain links TRBV9 to TRBJ2-2; D gene unclear. V lost 5 bases and J lost 1, with 15 bases in between. CDR3 length: 16 amino acids. Germline V lookup: CDR1 SGDLS, CDR2 YYNGEE.

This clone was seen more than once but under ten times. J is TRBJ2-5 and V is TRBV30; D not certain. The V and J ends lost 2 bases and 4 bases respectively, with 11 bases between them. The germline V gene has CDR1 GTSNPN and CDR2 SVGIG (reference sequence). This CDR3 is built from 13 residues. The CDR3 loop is CAWSRASRETQYF. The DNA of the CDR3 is TGTGCCTGGAGTCGGGCCAGTCGAGAGACCCAGTACTTC.